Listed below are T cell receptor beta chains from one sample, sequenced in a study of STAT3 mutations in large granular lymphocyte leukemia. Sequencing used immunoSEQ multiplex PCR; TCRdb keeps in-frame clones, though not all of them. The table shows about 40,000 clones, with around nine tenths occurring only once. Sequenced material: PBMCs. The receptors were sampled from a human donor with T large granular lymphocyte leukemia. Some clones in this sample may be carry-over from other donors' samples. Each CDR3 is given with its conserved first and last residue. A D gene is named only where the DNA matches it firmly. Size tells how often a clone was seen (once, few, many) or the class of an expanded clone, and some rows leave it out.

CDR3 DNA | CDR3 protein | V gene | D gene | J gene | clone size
TGTGCCAGTAGTATCCAGGGGGCCAACGAGCAGTACTTC | CASSIQGANEQYF | TRBV19 | TRBD1 | TRBJ2-7 | -
TGCGCCACGCGACCCGGGGACGCAGATACGCAGTATTTT | CATRPGDADTQYF | TRBV5-1 | - | TRBJ2-3 | once
TGTGCCATCAGTGACTTCAACAGGGGGCGCGAGGGCTACACCTTC | CAISDFNRGREGYTF | TRBV10-3 | TRBD1 | TRBJ1-2 | -
TGTGCCAGCAGTTTCCCGGGACAGGGTAACCAAGAGACCCAGTACTTC | CASSFPGQGNQETQYF | TRBV6-6 | TRBD1 | TRBJ2-5 | -
TGTGCCAGCAGCTTAGAAAGGGGAAACACCATATATTTT | CASSLERGNTIYF | TRBV7-9 | - | TRBJ1-3 | -
TGTGCCAGCAGCTCCCACGCCGGGACAGGGGGCGGCACTGAAGCTTTCTTT | CASSSHAGTGGGTEAFF | TRBV11-2 | TRBD1 | TRBJ1-1 | -
TGTGCCAGCAGTTCCCTCTGGGGACAGGGGGTCTCCAATCAGCCCCAGCATTTT | CASSSLWGQGVSNQPQHF | TRBV28 | TRBD1 | TRBJ1-5 | -
TGTGCCATCAGTGACAGGGGAAGAAACACCATATATTTT | CAISDRGRNTIYF | TRBV10-3 | - | TRBJ1-3 | -
TGTGCCAGTAGTATAGGTCCCATTGAGCAGTTCTTC | CASSIGPIEQFF | TRBV19 | - | TRBJ2-1 | -
TGTGCCAGCAGTGCTCAGGGGGCATTTCAGCCCCAGCATTTT | CASSAQGAFQPQHF | TRBV6-1 | TRBD1 | TRBJ1-5 | -
TGTGCCAGCAGCGTAGGGCAGTTCGGCACAGATACGCAGTATTTT | CASSVGQFGTDTQYF | TRBV9 | - | TRBJ2-3 | -
TGTGCCAGCAGCTTTGGGGGGTCCTACGAGCAGTACTTC | CASSFGGSYEQYF | TRBV5-4 | - | TRBJ2-7 | -
TGTGCCAGCAGCTTGGGGGGAAGCTCCTACGAGCAGTACTTC | CASSLGGSSYEQYF | TRBV5-4 | - | TRBJ2-7 | -
TGTGCCAGCAGCTTAGATCAGGGGACATCCAATGAAAAACTGTTTTTT | CASSLDQGTSNEKLFF | TRBV7-9 | - | TRBJ1-4 | once
TGTGCCAGCACCCAGTACTCTGAGCAGTTCTTC | CASTQYSEQFF | TRBV6-5 | - | TRBJ2-1 | -
TGTGCCAGCAGCTTAAAGTGGTCTGCCAACAAAGACACTGAAGCTTTCTTT | CASSLKWSANKDTEAFF | TRBV7-9 | - | TRBJ1-1 | -